Below, 32 T cell receptor beta chains from the same sample are listed, as sequenced in a study of blood T cells in healthy people across ages. For the second PCR, which ran for about 6 to 11 cycles, a sample-barcoded 5' primer and a J-beta primer mix were used. TCRdb passed the 5' RACE reads through MiXCR, listing each CDR3 protein once. Altogether about 1.1 million distinct CDR3 sequences are present, approximately 38% being singletons, with the ten largest covering around 13%. Sequencing input: blood. The receptor set was obtained from a man between 18 and 29 years old in good health.

The gene calls are TRBV11-2 and TRBJ1-1, with unresolved D. Germline lookup yields CDR1 SGHAT and CDR2 FQNNGV. This CDR3 is built from 15 residues. V lost 5 bases to trimming and J lost 0 bases, with 13 bases between them. The chain's CDR3 is CASSPAVTLNTEAFF. As DNA, the CDR3 is TGTGCCAGCAGCCCGGCAGTTACGTTGAACACTGAAGCTTTCTTT.

The sample holds many counts of this clonotype. V gene TRBV6-5 combines with J gene TRBJ2-7; 8 bases line up with TRBD2. The length of the CDR3 is 15 residues. Germline trimming cut 5 bases from V and 0 bases from J; bases unmatched to any gene: 6. CDR1 MNHEY and CDR2 SVGAGI come from the germline V gene. The CDR3 here is CASSLGGVSSYEQYF. The CDR3 DNA reads as TGTGCCAGCAGTCTCGGGGGGGTTAGCTCCTACGAGCAGTACTTC.

This clonotype occurred many times. The chain has TRBV4-3 and TRBJ2-3, with D tentatively TRBD1 (6 bases). The germline gives CDR1 LGHNA, CDR2 YSLEER. The CDR3 consists of 15 residues. V was trimmed by 0 bases and J by 6 bases, leaving 13 bases between them. The CDR3 here is CASSQETGLGDTQYF. The CDR3 DNA follows: TGCGCCAGCAGCCAAGAAACAGGGCTTGGGGATACGCAGTATTTT.

This clonotype was picked up a small number of times. Here the CDR3 DNA reads TGTGCCAGCAGCTTATCGGGACAGGGGGAGACCCAGTACTTC. The encoded protein is CASSLSGQGETQYF. The genes are TRBV7-2 and TRBJ2-5; 10 nucleotides agree with TRBD1. V shed 2 bases and J 5 bases; nucleotides not matched to a gene: 2. Germline values: CDR1 SGHTA, CDR2 FQGNSA. The CDR3 has 14 amino acids.

The chain carries TRBV9 and TRBJ2-7; D is unclear. V dropped 3 bases and J dropped 4 bases, with 17 bases sitting between them. Germline values: CDR1 SGDLS, CDR2 YYNGEE. This CDR3 is 15 amino acids long. DNA for the CDR3: TGTGCCAGCAGCGCGGGTGGGCTGGAAATGTACGAGCAGTACTTC. Translating gives CASSAGGLEMYEQYF. The variable domain in full, with the rest retrieved from reference TRBV9 and TRBJ2-7, is DSGVTQTPKHLITATGQRVTLRCSPRSGDLSVYWYQQSLDQGLQFLIQYYNGEERAKGNILERFSAQQFPDLHSELNLSSLELGDSALYFCASSAGGLEMYEQYFGPGTRLTVT.

The DNA for the CDR3 is TGCAGTGCAGGGACCTCCGAAGGTTCACCCCTCCACTTT. This encodes CSAGTSEGSPLHF. The gene calls are TRBV20-1 and TRBJ1-6; tentative D call: TRBD1 (5 bases). Trimming removed 6 bases at V and 9 bases at J, with 15 bases between. CDR1 and CDR2 from the germline V gene are DFQATT and SNEGSKA (reference sequence). There are 13 residues in the CDR3.

The rearrangement uses TRBV7-2 and TRBJ2-1, with D possibly being TRBD1 (5 bases). Deletions cut 5 bases from V and 2 bases from J, with 13 bases between. Looked up from germline, CDR1 is SGHTA and CDR2 is FQGNSA. The CDR3 loop spans 15 amino acids. This CDR3 is CASSREGVPYNEQFF. The CDR3 nucleotides read TGTGCCAGCAGCCGCGAAGGGGTGCCCTACAATGAGCAGTTCTTC.

This clonotype has more than one count but fewer than ten. CDR3 sequence reads: CASSLRGIEFGSPLHF. The CDR3 DNA sequence: TGTGCCAGCAGCCTTCGGGGGATTGAATTCGGTTCACCCCTCCACTTT. The V call is TRBV7-7, the J call TRBJ1-6; the D gene is possibly TRBD1 (5 bases). CDR1 and CDR2 from the germline V gene are SSHAT and FNYEAQ (reference sequence). The V end was cut by 5 bases, the J end by 9 bases, with 20 bases between. This CDR3 region has 16 residues. The full variable domain, with the rest looked up from reference TRBV7-7 and TRBJ1-6, is GAGVSQSPRYKVTKRGQDVTLRCDPISSHATLYWYQQALGQGPEFLTYFNYEAQPDKSGLPSDRFSAERPEGSISTLTIQRTEQRDSAMYRCASSLRGIEFGSPLHFGNGTRLTVT.

A few counts support this clonotype. CDR3 sequence: CASRPTGEGQPQHF. The DNA for the CDR3 is TGTGCCAGCAGACCCACGGGGGAAGGACAGCCCCAGCATTTT. The genes are TRBV6-2 or TRBV6-3 and TRBJ1-5; D is perhaps TRBD1 (5 bases). Trimming removed 6 bases at V and 7 bases at J, with 16 bases between. This CDR3 is built from 14 residues. The germline V gene has CDR1 MNHEY and CDR2 SVGEGT.

V usage is TRBV6-2 or TRBV6-3 and J usage is TRBJ2-3; D gene uncertain. In germline, CDR1 is MNHEY, CDR2 SVGEGT. Trimming shortened V by 2 bases and J by 0 bases, and 6 bases separated the two germline ends. The CDR3 covers 14 residues. The DNA for the CDR3 is TGTGCCAGCAGTTACCTGGGGAGCACAGATACGCAGTATTTT. Translation: CASSYLGSTDTQYF.

J is TRBJ1-4 and V is TRBV4-2, with D hard to call. V was trimmed by 4 bases and J by 5 bases, leaving 14 bases between them. Germline V gives CDR1 LGHNA, CDR2 YNFKEQ. There are 15 residues in the CDR3. As DNA, the CDR3 is TGTGCCAGCAGCCTGGAAGGACCGACGAATGAAAAACTGTTTTTT. It translates to CASSLEGPTNEKLFF.

The chain couples TRBV19 to TRBJ1-1, with D perhaps TRBD1 (5 bases). Germline V lookup: CDR1 LNHDA, CDR2 SQIVND (reference sequence). The V gene lost 6 bases and the J gene lost 3 bases, with 11 bases spanning the gap. The CDR3 consists of 13 residues. CDR3 protein: CASSSLRDTEAFF. The DNA for the CDR3 is TGTGCCAGTAGCTCCCTCAGGGACACTGAAGCTTTCTTT. Full variable domain (missing parts from reference TRBV19 and TRBJ1-1): DGGITQSPKYLFRKEGQNVTLSCEQNLNHDAMYWYRQDPGQGLRLIYYSQIVNDFQKGDIAEGYSVSREKKESFPLTVTSAQKNPTAFYLCASSSLRDTEAFFGQGTRLTVV.

The table lists this clonotype with a few counts. The chain is built from TRBV2 and TRBJ2-1; TRBD1 is a possible D gene (5 bases). CDR1 is SNHLY, CDR2 FYNNEI, per germline. V was shortened by 5 bases and J by 9 bases, with 14 bases between the two germline ends. The CDR3 runs to 13 residues. The DNA of the CDR3 is TGTGCCAGCAGTTCCCAGGGTTCCACTGAGCAGTTCTTC. Translating gives CASSSQGSTEQFF.

The sample holds a few counts of this clonotype. This chain connects TRBV7-9 to TRBJ1-5; the D is unclear. Deletions cut 4 bases from V and 6 bases from J, with 25 bases between. CDR1 SEHNR and CDR2 FQNEAQ come from the germline V gene (reference sequence). The CDR3 is made up of 18 amino acids. The CDR3 spells CASSYVSSLWAEGQPQHF. Written as DNA, the CDR3 is TGTGCCAGCAGCTACGTATCGAGCTTATGGGCGGAGGGTCAGCCCCAGCATTTT.

This clonotype was found a few times. The chain recombines TRBV5-5 with TRBJ2-1; no reliable D call. Germline CDR1 is SGHKS and CDR2 is YYEKEE (reference sequence). The germline V and J ends were trimmed by 0 bases and 8 bases, with 15 bases remaining between them. The CDR3 is made up of 15 amino acids. CDR3: CASSLEFRVVDEQFF. CDR3 sequence (DNA): TGTGCCAGCAGCTTGGAATTTCGGGTGGTCGATGAGCAGTTCTTC.

The chain combines TRBV19 with TRBJ2-1, with a possible D match to TRBD1 (6 bases). V shed 6 bases and J shed 4 bases, with 10 bases lying between them. The CDR3 length is 13 residues. The germline V gene has CDR1 LNHDA and CDR2 SQIVND (reference sequence). The CDR3 DNA is TGTGCCAGTAGAGAAGACAGGTACAATGAGCAGTTCTTC. It codes for CASREDRYNEQFF.

V is TRBV2 and J is TRBJ1-5; D is perhaps TRBD1 (5 bases). With 8 bases removed from V and 2 bases from J, the gap between germline ends came to 19 bases. CDR3 size: 16 residues. Germline CDR1 is SNHLY and CDR2 is FYNNEI. The CDR3: CASSKDTGGCNQPQHF. The CDR3, as DNA: TGTGCCAGCTCTAAAGATACGGGGGGTTGCAATCAGCCCCAGCATTTT. The variable domain in full, completed from reference TRBV2 and TRBJ1-5, reads EPEVTQTPSHQVTQMGQEVILRCVPISNHLYFYWYRQILGQKVEFLVSFYNNEISEKSEIFDDQFSVERPDGSNFTLKIRSTKLEDSAMYFCASSKDTGGCNQPQHFGDGTRLSIL.

This clonotype came up a few times. The chain uses TRBV12-3 or TRBV12-4 and TRBJ1-5, with D unclear. The V end was cut by 1 base, the J end by 0 bases, with 10 bases between. The CDR3 has 16 amino acids. CDR3 bases: TGTGCCAGCAGTTTAGGGGGTTCCGTTAGCAATCAGCCCCAGCATTTT. Its protein is CASSLGGSVSNQPQHF.

This chain connects TRBV6-2 or TRBV6-3 to TRBJ1-5; D is ambiguous. CDR1 is MNHEY, CDR2 SVGEGT, per germline. The germline V and J ends were trimmed by 6 bases and 3 bases, with 12 bases remaining between them. The CDR3 loop spans 14 amino acids. As DNA, the CDR3 is TGTGCCAGCAGACTGGACGGTTACAATCAGCCCCAGCATTTT. It yields the protein CASRLDGYNQPQHF.

This clonotype was counted a single time. A much bigger clone sits one base away, suggesting this may be a read error. V gene TRBV7-9 combines with J gene TRBJ1-2, with D uncertain. Germline V lookup: CDR1 SEHNR, CDR2 FQNEAQ (reference sequence). V was shortened by 3 bases and J by 10 bases, with 9 bases between the two germline ends. CDR3 length equals 11 residues. In nucleotides, the CDR3 is TGTGCCAGCAGCTTTAGGGCAGACTACACCTTC. It specifies CASSFRADYTF.

This clonotype has only one observation. The chain links TRBV4-1 to TRBJ1-1; D is ambiguous. V was trimmed by 3 bases and J by 9 bases, leaving 17 bases between them. The germline V gene encodes CDR1 MGHRA and CDR2 YSYEKL. The CDR3 covers 14 residues. Written as DNA, the CDR3 is TGCGCCAGCAGCCAGCCAAGTGCCGAGGGTAAAGCTTTCTTT. This sequence encodes CASSQPSAEGKAFF.

The V call is TRBV12-3 or TRBV12-4, the J call TRBJ1-4, with D maybe TRBD1 (5 bases). There are 13 residues in the CDR3. V was cut by 10 bases and J by 10 bases, with 19 bases left in between. CDR3 protein: CATRGPRGAKLFF. CDR3 in DNA: TGTGCCACACGGGGCCCAAGGGGCGCAAAACTGTTTTTT.

V and J are TRBV20-1 and TRBJ1-3; a weak D match, TRBD1 (6 bases). The V gene's germline CDR1 is DFQATT and CDR2 SNEGSKA (reference sequence). The CDR3 sequence is 17 residues long. The V end was cut by 2 bases, the J end by 2 bases, with 19 bases between. The chain's CDR3 is CSARSYGGAVAGNTIYF. CDR3 nucleotides: TGCAGTGCTAGATCCTATGGGGGGGCGGTTGCTGGAAACACCATATATTTT.

This clonotype came up a few times. The chain uses TRBV20-1 and TRBJ1-6; D gene unclear. Between the trimmed V and J ends, which lost 1 base and 0 bases, there was a span of 7 bases. Germline V CDR1 and CDR2: DFQATT, SNEGSKA (reference sequence). The CDR3 has 15 amino acids. CDR3 coding DNA: TGCAGTGCTAGAGCGGAGATCTCCTATAATTCACCCCTCCACTTT. Translated: CSARAEISYNSPLHF.

This clonotype was seen a few times. This chain uses TRBV9 with TRBJ2-3; possibly TRBD1 for D (5 bases). The V end lost 0 bases, the J end lost 4 bases, and 9 bases lay between the germline ends. There are 14 residues in the CDR3. Looked up from germline, CDR1 is SGDLS and CDR2 is YYNGEE. CDR3: CASSVVLGADTQYF. CDR3 DNA sequence: TGTGCCAGCAGCGTAGTGTTAGGGGCAGATACGCAGTATTTT. The full variable domain, in which reference TRBV9 and TRBJ2-3 provide the parts outside the CDR3, is DSGVTQTPKHLITATGQRVTLRCSPRSGDLSVYWYQQSLDQGLQFLIQYYNGEERAKGNILERFSAQQFPDLHSELNLSSLELGDSALYFCASSVVLGADTQYFGPGTRLTVL.

This clonotype was picked up a small number of times. This chain uses TRBV12-5 with TRBJ2-3; 9 nucleotides align to TRBD2. CDR1 LGHNT and CDR2 FRNRAP come from the germline V gene. The CDR3 is 14 amino acids. The V gene end was trimmed by 8 bases and the J gene end by 3 bases; junction bases not matched to a gene: 6. The CDR3 sequence is CASSSGARTDTQYF. CDR3 DNA sequence: TGTGCTAGTTCTAGCGGGGCCCGTACAGATACGCAGTATTTT.

The chain uses TRBV4-1 and TRBJ1-4; tentative D call: TRBD1 (6 bases). Trimming took 4 bases from V and 8 from J, leaving 20 bases between them. Per the germline V gene, CDR1 is MGHRA and CDR2 is YSYEKL. CDR3 size: 16 residues. CDR3 DNA: TGCGCCAGCAGCCCTGGAGGGGGAAAGATTAGGGAAAAACTGTTTTTT. It translates to CASSPGGGKIREKLFF.

The rearrangement links TRBV30 to TRBJ1-4; no clear D. CDR1 and CDR2 (germline): GTSNPN, SVGIG (reference sequence). Trimming removed 4 bases from V and 1 base from J, with 10 bases in between. The CDR3 covers 14 residues. In DNA, the CDR3 is TGTGCCTGGAAAACGTGGGGAACTAATGAAAAACTGTTTTTT. It yields the protein CAWKTWGTNEKLFF. Complete variable domain (other parts from reference TRBV30 and TRBJ1-4): SQTIHQWPATLVQPVGSPLSLECTVEGTSNPNLYWYRQAAGRGLQLLFYSVGIGQISSEVPQNLSASRPQDRQFILSSKKLLLSDSGFYLCAWKTWGTNEKLFFGSGTQLSVL.

The chain recombines TRBV3-1 with TRBJ1-1; D is perhaps TRBD1 (5 bases). Germline CDR1 reads LGHDT; CDR2 reads YNNKEL (reference sequence). With 1 base removed from V and 0 bases from J, the gap between germline ends came to 12 bases. The CDR3 runs to 16 residues. The CDR3 sequence is CASSQVVGRVNTEAFF. CDR3 DNA sequence: TGTGCCAGCAGCCAAGTGGTTGGCAGGGTGAACACTGAAGCTTTCTTT.

This clonotype came up a few times. The rearrangement links TRBV4-1 to TRBJ2-3; 8 nucleotides align to TRBD2. CDR3 length equals 17 residues. V shed 0 bases and J 3 bases; nucleotides not matched to a gene: 8. The germline CDR1 and CDR2 sequences are MGHRA and YSYEKL. This CDR3 reads CASSQDWRGDGTDTQYF. CDR3 DNA sequence: TGCGCCAGCAGCCAAGATTGGCGGGGGGATGGGACAGATACGCAGTATTTT.

This clonotype was observed a few times. The J gene is TRBJ2-7, the V gene TRBV6-6; 10 nucleotides match TRBD1. Germline V gives CDR1 MNHNY, CDR2 SVGAGI (reference sequence). V was clipped by 0 bases and J by 4 bases; unmatched bases: 3. CDR3 length equals 15 residues. In nucleotides, the CDR3 is TGTGCCAGCAGTTACTCCGGACAGGGGGTTTACGAGCAGTACTTC. Amino acid sequence: CASSYSGQGVYEQYF.

The rearrangement uses TRBV20-1 and TRBJ2-7; D might be TRBD1 (6 bases). Germline assignment: CDR1 DFQATT and CDR2 SNEGSKA (reference sequence). There are 14 residues in the CDR3. With 3 bases removed from V and 4 bases from J, the gap between germline ends came to 16 bases. DNA of the CDR3: TGCAGTGCTAGGGGACACTTTGAGGCTTACGAGCAGTACTTC. Translated, it gives CSARGHFEAYEQYF.